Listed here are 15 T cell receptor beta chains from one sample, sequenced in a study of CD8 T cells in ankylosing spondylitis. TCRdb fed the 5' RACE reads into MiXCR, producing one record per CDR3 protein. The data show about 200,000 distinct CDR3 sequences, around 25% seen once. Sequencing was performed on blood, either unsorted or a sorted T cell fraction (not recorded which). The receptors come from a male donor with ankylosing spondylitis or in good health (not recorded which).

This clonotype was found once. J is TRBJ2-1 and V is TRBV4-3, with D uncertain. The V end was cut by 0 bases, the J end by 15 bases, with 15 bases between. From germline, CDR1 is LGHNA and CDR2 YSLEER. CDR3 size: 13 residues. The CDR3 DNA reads TGCGCCAGCAGCCAAGATCAGGAGAGCCCTCCGTTCTTC. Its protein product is CASSQDQESPPFF.

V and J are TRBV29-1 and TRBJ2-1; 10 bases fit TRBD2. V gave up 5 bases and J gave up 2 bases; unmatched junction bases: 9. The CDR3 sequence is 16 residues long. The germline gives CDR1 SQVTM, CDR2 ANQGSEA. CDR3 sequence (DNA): TGCAGCGTTCAAAGACTAGCGGGTGACCCCTACAATGAGCAGTTCTTC. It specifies CSVQRLAGDPYNEQFF.

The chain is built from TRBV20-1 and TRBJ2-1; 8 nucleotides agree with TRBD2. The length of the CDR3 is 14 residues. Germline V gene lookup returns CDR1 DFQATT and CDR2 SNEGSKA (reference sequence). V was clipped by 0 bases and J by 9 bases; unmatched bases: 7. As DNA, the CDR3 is TGCAGTGCTAGAGAGCCGGGAGGGCCGACTGAGCAGTTCTTC. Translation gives CSAREPGGPTEQFF.

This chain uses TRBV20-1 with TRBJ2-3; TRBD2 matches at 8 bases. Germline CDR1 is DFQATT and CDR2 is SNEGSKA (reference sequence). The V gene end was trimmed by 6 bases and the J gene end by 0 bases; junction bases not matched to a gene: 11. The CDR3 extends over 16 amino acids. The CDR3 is CSALGSSGHSTDTQYF. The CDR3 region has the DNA TGCAGTGCCCTGGGGTCTAGCGGGCATAGCACAGATACGCAGTATTTT.

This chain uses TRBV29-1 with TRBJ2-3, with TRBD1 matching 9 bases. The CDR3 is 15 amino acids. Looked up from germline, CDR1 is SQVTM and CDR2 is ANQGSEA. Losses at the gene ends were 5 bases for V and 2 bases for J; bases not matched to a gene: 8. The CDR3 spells CSVLGGQGPTDTQYF. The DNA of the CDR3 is TGCAGCGTTCTGGGGGGACAGGGACCCACAGATACGCAGTATTTT.

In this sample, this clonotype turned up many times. Written as DNA, the CDR3 is TGCGCCAGCAGCCTACAGGGAGTACAAGAGACCCAGTACTTC. Translation: CASSLQGVQETQYF. The gene calls are TRBV5-1 and TRBJ2-5; perhaps TRBD1 as D (6 bases). The germline gives CDR1 SGHRS, CDR2 YFSETQ. The CDR3 is 14 amino acids. The ends were cut back, 4 bases at V and 2 bases at J, with 12 bases in the middle.

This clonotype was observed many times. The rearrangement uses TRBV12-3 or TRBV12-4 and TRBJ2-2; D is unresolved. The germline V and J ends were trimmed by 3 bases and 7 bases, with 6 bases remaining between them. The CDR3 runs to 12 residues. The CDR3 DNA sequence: TGTGCCAGCAGTTTTTGGGGCGGGGAGCTGTTTTTT. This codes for CASSFWGGELFF.

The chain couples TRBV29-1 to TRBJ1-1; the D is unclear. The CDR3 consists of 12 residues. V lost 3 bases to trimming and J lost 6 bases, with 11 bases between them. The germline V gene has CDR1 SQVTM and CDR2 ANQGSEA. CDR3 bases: TGCAGCGTTGACGCGAGGGTCTCTGAAGCTTTCTTT. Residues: CSVDARVSEAFF. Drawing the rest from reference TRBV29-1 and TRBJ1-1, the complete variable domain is SAVISQKPSRDICQRGTSLTIQCQVDSQVTMMFWYRQQPGQSLTLIATANQGSEATYESGFVIDKFPISRPNLTFSTLTVSNMSPEDSSIYLCSVDARVSEAFFGQGTRLTVV.

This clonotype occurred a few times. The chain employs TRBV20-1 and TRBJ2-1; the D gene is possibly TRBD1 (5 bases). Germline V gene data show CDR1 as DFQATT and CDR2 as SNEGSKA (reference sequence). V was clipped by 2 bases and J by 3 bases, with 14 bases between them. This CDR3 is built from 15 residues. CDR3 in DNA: TGCAGTGCTAGATACGCGGCAGGGCGCTACAATGAGCAGTTCTTC. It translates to CSARYAAGRYNEQFF.

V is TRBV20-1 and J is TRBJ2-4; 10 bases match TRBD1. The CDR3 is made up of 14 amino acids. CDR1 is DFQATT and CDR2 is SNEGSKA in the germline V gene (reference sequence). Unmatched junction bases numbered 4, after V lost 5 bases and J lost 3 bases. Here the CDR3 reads CSAGRDRGKNIQYF. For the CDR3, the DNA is TGCAGTGCTGGAAGGGACAGGGGCAAAAACATTCAGTACTTC.

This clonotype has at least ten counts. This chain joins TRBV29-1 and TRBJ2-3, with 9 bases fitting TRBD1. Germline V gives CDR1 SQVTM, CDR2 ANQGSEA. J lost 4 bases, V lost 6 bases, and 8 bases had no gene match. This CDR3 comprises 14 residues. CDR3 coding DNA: TGCAGCGTGAGGGACAGGGTAAGATCAGATACGCAGTATTTT. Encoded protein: CSVRDRVRSDTQYF.

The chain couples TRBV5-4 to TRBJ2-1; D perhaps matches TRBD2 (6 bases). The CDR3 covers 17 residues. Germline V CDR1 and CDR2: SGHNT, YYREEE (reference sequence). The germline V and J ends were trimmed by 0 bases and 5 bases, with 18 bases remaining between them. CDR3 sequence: CASSLGGMGGSHNEQFF. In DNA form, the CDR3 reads TGTGCCAGCAGCTTGGGGGGTATGGGGGGAAGCCACAATGAGCAGTTCTTC.

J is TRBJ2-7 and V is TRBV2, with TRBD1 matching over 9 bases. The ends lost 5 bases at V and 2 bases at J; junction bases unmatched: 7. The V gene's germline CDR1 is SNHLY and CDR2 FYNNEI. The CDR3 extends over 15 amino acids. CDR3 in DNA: TGTGCCAGCAGTATGCCGGGACAGGGAACCTACGAGCAGTACTTC. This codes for CASSMPGQGTYEQYF.

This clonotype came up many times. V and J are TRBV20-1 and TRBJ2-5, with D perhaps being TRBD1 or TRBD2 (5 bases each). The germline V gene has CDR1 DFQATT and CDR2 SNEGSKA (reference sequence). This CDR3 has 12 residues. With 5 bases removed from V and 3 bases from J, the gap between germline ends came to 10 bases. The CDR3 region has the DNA TGCAGTGCTGGGGACGGTAAAGAGACCCAGTACTTC. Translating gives CSAGDGKETQYF.

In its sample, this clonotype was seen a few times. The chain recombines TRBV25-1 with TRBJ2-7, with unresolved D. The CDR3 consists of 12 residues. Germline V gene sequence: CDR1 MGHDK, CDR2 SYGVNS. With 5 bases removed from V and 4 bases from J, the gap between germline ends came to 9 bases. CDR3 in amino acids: CASSRSQYEQYF. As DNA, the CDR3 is TGTGCCAGCAGTCGGTCTCAATACGAGCAGTACTTC.